This TCR beta chain derives from a study of OX40 agonist ivuxolimab in advanced cancers. About the study: People who had prior anti-PD-1, anti-PD-L1 or anti-CTLA-4 therapy could take part, and 40% had some. Findings and limits, study-wide: Patients with a partial response at 0.1-3.0 mg/kg had among the lowest clonal expansion. CD4+ and CD8+ T cells in blood underwent clonal expansion by week 6 at 0.1 to 3.0 mg/kg. Also present in some nonresponders was a low level of normalized T-cell clonal expansion.

From germline, CDR1 is SEHNR and CDR2 FQNEAQ (reference sequence). The CDR3 has 13 residues. With 5 bases removed from V and 2 bases from J, the gap between germline ends came to 9 bases. This clone was seen a single time. The target antigen is unknown. Sequenced by immunoSEQ multiplex PCR; TCRdb stores in-frame clones only, minus some. The sample records approximately 70,000 clones, roughly 76% being singletons. The receptor comes from an adult with an advanced solid tumor such as melanoma, head and neck, liver or kidney cancer. The chain couples TRBV7-9 to TRBJ1-1; a weak D match, TRBD1 (6 bases). The sample in question was CD4+ or CD8+ T cells sorted from blood, obtained in a trial of the OX40 agonist ivuxolimab. CDR3 sequence (DNA): TGTGCCAGCAGCCCGACAGGCAACACTGAAGCTTTCTTT. This gives the protein CASSPTGNTEAFF.